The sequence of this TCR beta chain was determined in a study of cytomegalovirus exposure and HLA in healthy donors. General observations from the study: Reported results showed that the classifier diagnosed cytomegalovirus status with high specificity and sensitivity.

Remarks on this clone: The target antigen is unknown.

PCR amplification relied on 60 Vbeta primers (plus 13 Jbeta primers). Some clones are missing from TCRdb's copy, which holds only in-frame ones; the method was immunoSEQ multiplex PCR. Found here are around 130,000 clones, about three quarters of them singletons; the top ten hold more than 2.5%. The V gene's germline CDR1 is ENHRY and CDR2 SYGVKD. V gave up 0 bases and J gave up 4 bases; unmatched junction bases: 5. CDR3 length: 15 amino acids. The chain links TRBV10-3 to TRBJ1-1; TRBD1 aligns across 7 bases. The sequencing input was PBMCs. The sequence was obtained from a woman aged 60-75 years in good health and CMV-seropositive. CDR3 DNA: TGTGCCATCAGTGAGTCCCCGACAGGGATCACTGAAGCTTTCTTT. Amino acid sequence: CAISESPTGITEAFF.